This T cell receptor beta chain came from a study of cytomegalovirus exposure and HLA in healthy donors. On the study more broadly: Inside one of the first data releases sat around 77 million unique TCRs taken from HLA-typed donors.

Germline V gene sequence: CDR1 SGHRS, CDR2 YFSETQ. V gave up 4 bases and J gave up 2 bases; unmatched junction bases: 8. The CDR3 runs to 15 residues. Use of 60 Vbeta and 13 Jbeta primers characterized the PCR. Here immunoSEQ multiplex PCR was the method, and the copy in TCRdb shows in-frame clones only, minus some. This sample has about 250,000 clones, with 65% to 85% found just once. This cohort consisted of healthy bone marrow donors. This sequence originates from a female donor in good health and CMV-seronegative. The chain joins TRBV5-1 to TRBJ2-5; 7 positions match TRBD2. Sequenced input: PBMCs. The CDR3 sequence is CASSTGLAVQETQYF. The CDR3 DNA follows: TGCGCCAGCAGCACCGGTCTAGCGGTTCAAGAGACCCAGTACTTC.